These T cell receptor beta chains were read from a single sample in a study of blood T cell repertoires in COVID-19. Produced via immunoSEQ multiplex PCR; TCRdb's table is partial and in-frame only. The sample has about 190,000 clones; around 80% are singletons. Input material: peripheral blood. These receptors originate from a man aged 30-40 years with active or convalescent COVID-19. Each CDR3 is given with its conserved first and last residue. A D gene is named only where the DNA matches it firmly. Expanded clones are given a class, and other clones once, few, many or no size at all.

size | J | V | D | CDR3 | DNA
NA | TRBJ2-1 | TRBV6-4 | TRBD2 | CASSGTSGAYNEQFF | TGTGCCAGCAGCGGGACTAGCGGAGCCTACAATGAGCAGTTCTTC
once | TRBJ1-2 | TRBV24-1 | NA | CATSDSSRVSGYTF | TGTGCCACCAGTGATTCCAGCAGGGTCTCTGGCTACACCTTC
NA | TRBJ2-7 | TRBV19 | TRBD2 | CASRPSPGLAGGTYEQYF | TGTGCCAGTAGGCCTTCCCCGGGACTAGCGGGAGGCACCTACGAGCAGTACTTC
NA | TRBJ2-3 | TRBV7-9 | TRBD2 | CASSHTSASADTQYF | TGTGCCAGCAGCCACACTAGCGCCTCCGCGGATACGCAGTATTTT
NA | TRBJ2-3 | TRBV6-5 | TRBD2 | CASSYGLAGRTDTQYF | TGTGCCAGCAGTTACGGCCTAGCGGGGCGGACAGATACGCAGTATTTT
NA | TRBJ1-2 | TRBV19 | NA | CASSIDPRVGGYTF | TGTGCCAGTAGTATAGATCCGCGGGTCGGCGGCTACACCTTC
NA | TRBJ2-1 | TRBV11-2 | TRBD2 | CASSLPRLAGDDEQFF | TGTGCCAGCAGCTTACCCAGGCTAGCGGGAGACGATGAGCAGTTCTTC
NA | TRBJ1-1 | TRBV6-5 | NA | CASIRGNTEAFF | TGTGCCAGTATTCGGGGGAACACTGAAGCTTTCTTT
NA | TRBJ2-5 | TRBV5-6 | TRBD1 | CASSSTGGETQYF | TGTGCCAGCAGCTCGACAGGGGGAGAGACCCAGTACTTC
NA | TRBJ1-2 | TRBV27 | NA | CASSLRREIYGYTF | TGTGCCAGCAGTTTACGGCGGGAAATCTATGGCTACACCTTC
NA | TRBJ2-1 | TRBV7-2 | TRBD2 | CASSLVAGGRTSYNEQFF | TGTGCCAGCAGCTTAGTCGCGGGAGGGCGAACCTCCTACAATGAGCAGTTCTTC
NA | TRBJ2-2 | TRBV5-5 | TRBD2 | CASSLGVTSGGPLTGELFF | TGTGCCAGCAGCTTGGGTGTTACTAGCGGGGGACCGCTCACCGGGGAGCTGTTTTTT
NA | TRBJ2-2 | TRBV9 | TRBD2 | CASSVIEGLAGVGELFF | TGTGCCAGCAGCGTGATAGAGGGACTAGCGGGAGTCGGGGAGCTGTTTTTT
few | TRBJ1-3 | TRBV23-1 | TRBD1 | CASSHTGHPPQGTVDTIYF | TGCGCCAGCAGTCACACGGGACATCCCCCACAAGGGACAGTGGACACCATATATTTT
once | TRBJ2-6 | TRBV10-2 | TRBD1 | CASVQGASGANVLTF | TGCGCCAGCGTGCAGGGGGCATCTGGGGCCAACGTCCTGACTTTC
NA | TRBJ2-4 | TRBV19 | TRBD1 | CASSIGTAKNIQYF | TGTGCCAGTAGTATTGGGACAGCGAAAAACATTCAGTACTTC
NA | TRBJ2-5 | TRBV7-9 | NA | CASSLGPRAQETQYF | TGTGCCAGCAGTTTAGGCCCCAGGGCCCAAGAGACCCAGTACTTC
NA | TRBJ2-1 | TRBV5-1 | NA | CASSLGGSNEQFF | TGCGCCAGCAGCTTGGGAGGGAGCAATGAGCAGTTCTTC
NA | TRBJ2-7 | TRBV10-3 | TRBD2 | CAISPDSGTSGSVGYEQYF | TGTGCCATCAGTCCCGACTCCGGGACTAGCGGGAGCGTAGGTTACGAGCAGTACTTC
few | TRBJ2-7 | TRBV6-5 | TRBD2 | CASSLSQRDWEQYF | TGTGCCAGCAGTTTAAGCCAGCGGGATTGGGAGCAGTACTTC
NA | TRBJ2-3 | TRBV7-3 | TRBD2 | CASSRGGATDTQYF | TGTGCCAGCAGCCGCGGGGGGGCCACAGATACGCAGTATTTT
NA | TRBJ1-2 | TRBV6-5 | NA | CASRSDRPLGYGYTF | TGTGCCAGCAGATCCGACAGGCCTCTGGGCTATGGCTACACCTTC
many | TRBJ2-2 | TRBV6-4 | NA | CASKGGGDTGELFF | TGTGCCAGCAAGGGAGGAGGGGACACCGGGGAGCTGTTTTTT
NA | TRBJ1-2 | TRBV21-1 | NA | CASSSRTGYGYTF | TGTGCCAGCAGCTCCCGGACAGGGTATGGCTACACCTTC
NA | TRBJ1-2 | TRBV13 | NA | CASSPDSYRMYYGYTF | TGTGCCAGCAGCCCGGACTCGTATAGGATGTACTATGGCTACACCTTC
NA | TRBJ2-5 | TRBV25-1 | TRBD2 | CASSPRDYLIQAETQYF | TGTGCCAGCAGTCCCCGGGACTACCTCATTCAGGCGGAGACCCAGTACTTC
once | TRBJ2-1 | TRBV18 | TRBD2 | CASSTLGLAVQNEQFF | TGTGCCAGCTCGACGCTGGGACTAGCGGTACAGAATGAGCAGTTCTTC